The 30 T cell receptor beta chains listed next were all sequenced from one sample in a study of blood T cell repertoires in COVID-19 (TCRdb year 2020). Library prep was done by the immunoSEQ multiplex PCR assay. This immuneACCESS table, as held by TCRdb, lists in-frame sequences with V and J called but not all clones. Of the missing ones, under half trace to an unresolved V gene in checked studies; the others have no known cause. Recorded for this sample are about 490,000 clones; around 85% of them occurred a single time. Approximately 2.9% of the sample lies in the top ten. The sample consisted of peripheral blood. These receptor sequences come from a human donor in a cohort sampled during active COVID-19.

The chain combines TRBV27 with TRBJ2-3; D is possibly TRBD1 (5 bases). V was trimmed by 4 bases and J by 1 base, leaving 12 bases between them. Per germline, CDR1 MNHEY and CDR2 SMNVEV (reference sequence). The CDR3 has 15 amino acids. This CDR3 reads CASSWGSGGTDTQYF. The CDR3, as DNA: TGTGCCAGCAGTTGGGGCAGTGGAGGCACAGATACGCAGTATTTT.

This rearrangement joins TRBV19 to TRBJ2-7; D possibly corresponds to TRBD2 (6 bases). The CDR3 sequence is 20 residues long. V dropped 1 base and J dropped 4 bases, with 29 bases sitting between them. Looked up from germline, CDR1 is LNHDA and CDR2 is SQIVND (reference sequence). Here the CDR3 reads CASSIAAGSGISGPPYEQYF. In DNA, the CDR3 is TGTGCCAGTAGTATAGCGGCGGGATCGGGTATTTCGGGACCACCATACGAGCAGTACTTC.

The gene calls are TRBV19 and TRBJ2-3, with unresolved D. Trimming removed 6 bases at V and 0 bases at J, with 10 bases between. Per the germline V gene, CDR1 is LNHDA and CDR2 is SQIVND (reference sequence). This CDR3 region has 14 residues. The DNA of the CDR3 is TGTGCCAGTAGGGTGGCTTTTAGCACAGATACGCAGTATTTT. Amino acid sequence: CASRVAFSTDTQYF.

This chain links TRBV5-6 with TRBJ1-6; no reliable D call. The CDR3 contains 13 residues. Trimming took off 1 base at V and 9 bases at J, with 8 bases between the two ends. The germline V gene has CDR1 SGHDT and CDR2 YYEEEE. The CDR3 coding sequence is TGTGCCAGCAGCTTGTTGGCCCTTTCACCCCTCCACTTT. Amino acids: CASSLLALSPLHF. Supplemented by reference TRBV5-6 and TRBJ1-6, the full variable domain reads DAGVTQSPTHLIKTRGQQVTLRCSPKSGHDTVSWYQQALGQGPQFIFQYYEEEERQRGNFPDRFSGHQFPNYSSELNVNALLLGDSALYLCASSLLALSPLHFGNGTRLTVT.

V and J are TRBV2 and TRBJ2-3; D gene unclear. This CDR3 has 15 residues. Germline CDR1 is SNHLY and CDR2 is FYNNEI. Deletions cut 2 bases from V and 13 bases from J, with 22 bases between. The CDR3 DNA sequence: TGTGCCAGCAGTGAAAGACTGGCAGAAGACTTTCGGGAGTATTTT. Translation gives CASSERLAEDFREYF.

The V call is TRBV30, the J call TRBJ1-2, with D possibly TRBD1 on 5 matching bases. Germline V lookup: CDR1 GTSNPN, CDR2 SVGIG (reference sequence). The CDR3 is 13 residues long. Trimming took off 4 bases at V and 8 bases at J, with 17 bases between the two ends. In DNA, the CDR3 is TGTGCCTGGACCCTGAACAGGCCTGGGGGCTACACCTTC. Protein: CAWTLNRPGGYTF.

The chain carries TRBV7-2 and TRBJ1-6, with unresolved D. Germline CDR1 is SGHTA and CDR2 is FQGNSA. The CDR3 contains 14 residues. V was trimmed by 5 bases and J by 9 bases, leaving 14 bases between them. CDR3 nucleotide sequence: TGTGCCAGCAGCCTAGAACCCGTGCGTTCACCCCTCCACTTT. Encoded protein: CASSLEPVRSPLHF.

The chain joins TRBV19 to TRBJ2-7; 7 bases fit TRBD1. The CDR3 covers 14 residues. Unmatched junction bases numbered 7, after V lost 5 bases and J lost 3 bases. The germline V gene encodes CDR1 LNHDA and CDR2 SQIVND (reference sequence). The CDR3 region is CASSSAQGDYEQYF. DNA of the CDR3: TGTGCCAGTAGTTCGGCGCAGGGGGACTACGAGCAGTACTTC.

The rearrangement joins TRBV10-1 to TRBJ1-1; no definite D call. The CDR3 sequence is 12 residues long. The germline CDR1 and CDR2 sequences are WNHNN and SYGVQD (reference sequence). Trimming pared 3 bases from V and 6 bases from J, leaving 8 bases between. In nucleotides, the CDR3 is TGCGCCAGCAGTGATCCCAGCGCTGAAGCTTTCTTT. Its protein is CASSDPSAEAFF.

This clone has only one observation. The genes are TRBV6-5 and TRBJ2-3; TRBD2 is a possible D gene (5 bases). The germline gives CDR1 MNHEY, CDR2 SVGAGI. Between the trimmed V and J ends, which lost 2 bases and 2 bases, there was a span of 11 bases. CDR3 length equals 15 residues. CDR3 residues: CASSYVGEFTDTQYF. The DNA of the CDR3 is TGTGCCAGCAGTTACGTGGGAGAATTCACAGATACGCAGTATTTT.

The chain uses TRBV30 and TRBJ2-1; the D is unclear. The V gene's germline CDR1 is GTSNPN and CDR2 SVGIG (reference sequence). V was shortened by 1 base and J by 7 bases, with 8 bases between the two germline ends. This CDR3 has 12 amino acids. The CDR3 protein is CAWSAARNEQFF. The CDR3 coding sequence is TGTGCCTGGAGTGCCGCTAGGAATGAGCAGTTCTTC.

The chain combines TRBV28 with TRBJ2-1; 7 bases agree with TRBD2. V lost 3 bases to trimming and J lost 7 bases; unmatched junction nucleotides: 3. The CDR3 totals 13 residues. CDR1 and CDR2 from the germline V gene are MDHEN and SYDVKM. The CDR3 nucleotides are TGTGCCAGCAGTTTGGGAGGGAAGAATGAGCAGTTCTTC. Translated: CASSLGGKNEQFF.

This chain joins TRBV5-4 and TRBJ1-5; the match to TRBD1 covers 7 bases. This CDR3 is built from 14 residues. V was clipped by 4 bases and J by 5 bases; unmatched bases: 6. Germline CDR1 and CDR2: SGHNT and YYREEE (reference sequence). DNA for the CDR3: TGTGCCAGCAGCCAGGACAGGTTCGATCAGCCCCAGCATTTT. It translates to CASSQDRFDQPQHF. Based on the CDR3 plus reference TRBV5-4 and TRBJ1-5, the full variable domain is ETGVTQSPTHLIKTRGQQVTLRCSSQSGHNTVSWYQQALGQGPQFIFQYYREEENGRGNFPPRFSGLQFPNYSSELNVNALELDDSALYLCASSQDRFDQPQHFGDGTRLSIL.

This chain connects TRBV19 to TRBJ1-5, with 7 bases matching TRBD1. The length of the CDR3 is 13 residues. V shed 6 bases and J 5 bases; nucleotides not matched to a gene: 4. The germline CDR1 and CDR2 sequences are LNHDA and SQIVND (reference sequence). The DNA of the CDR3 is TGTGCCAGTAGGATCACAGGGGATCAGCCCCAGCATTTT. Its translation: CASRITGDQPQHF. Full variable domain (missing parts from reference TRBV19 and TRBJ1-5): DGGITQSPKYLFRKEGQNVTLSCEQNLNHDAMYWYRQDPGQGLRLIYYSQIVNDFQKGDIAEGYSVSREKKESFPLTVTSAQKNPTAFYLCASRITGDQPQHFGDGTRLSIL.

This clone has just a few counts. J is TRBJ1-1 and V is TRBV2, with TRBD1 identical over 8 bases. Germline V CDR1 and CDR2: SNHLY, FYNNEI. Germline trimming cut 7 bases from V and 5 bases from J; bases unmatched to any gene: 6. CDR3 length: 13 amino acids. CDR3 protein: CASTPRGQTEAFF. In DNA form, the CDR3 reads TGTGCCAGCACGCCCAGGGGGCAGACTGAAGCTTTCTTT. Looking up the rest from reference TRBV2 and TRBJ1-1 gives the full variable domain: EPEVTQTPSHQVTQMGQEVILRCVPISNHLYFYWYRQILGQKVEFLVSFYNNEISEKSEIFDDQFSVERPDGSNFTLKIRSTKLEDSAMYFCASTPRGQTEAFFGQGTRLTVV.

This rearrangement joins TRBV7-6 to TRBJ1-4; D is ambiguous. CDR1 is SGHVS, CDR2 FNYEAQ, per germline. V was clipped by 2 bases and J by 7 bases, with 11 bases between them. The CDR3 contains 14 residues. The chain's CDR3 is CASSLSVTREKLFF. In DNA, the CDR3 is TGTGCCAGCAGCTTAAGCGTTACTCGTGAAAAACTGTTTTTT.

The chain couples TRBV6-2 or TRBV6-3 to TRBJ2-7; D remains ambiguous. The CDR3 contains 16 residues. V was trimmed by 5 bases and J by 1 base, leaving 18 bases between them. Germline CDR1 and CDR2: MNHEY and SVGEGT. The CDR3 region is CASSRTVYPSSYEQYF. CDR3 in DNA: TGTGCCAGCAGTCGCACAGTTTACCCCTCATCCTACGAGCAGTACTTC.

The genes are TRBV4-1 and TRBJ1-1; tentative D call: TRBD1 (5 bases). CDR1 is MGHRA and CDR2 is YSYEKL in the germline V gene. Trimming stripped 3 bases from V and 1 base from J, with 9 bases between. The CDR3 is made up of 14 amino acids. The CDR3 DNA is TGCGCCAGCAGCCATGCGGGGCAGAACACTGAAGCTTTCTTT. It is translated as CASSHAGQNTEAFF.

Comment on this clone: The same CDR3 also results from other DNA sequences found in this sample. The chain has TRBV18 and TRBJ2-1, with 10 bases that match TRBD1. CDR3 length: 15 amino acids. Trimming cost V 3 bases and J 4 bases; bases outside gene matches: 3. Germline V gene data show CDR1 as KGHSH and CDR2 as LQKENI. This chain's CDR3 is CASSPGQGGYNEQFF. Written as DNA, the CDR3 is TGTGCCAGCTCACCCGGACAGGGGGGATACAATGAGCAGTTCTTC. Full variable domain (outside the CDR3, taken from reference TRBV18 and TRBJ2-1): NAGVMQNPRHLVRRRGQEARLRCSPMKGHSHVYWYRQLPEEGLKFMVYLQKENIIDESGMPKERFSAEFPKEGPSILRIQQVVRGDSAAYFCASSPGQGGYNEQFFGPGTRLTVL.

Note on this clone: Other DNA sequences within the sample encode an identical CDR3. V and J are TRBV7-2 and TRBJ2-7; D gene unclear. This CDR3 contains 12 residues. Looked up from germline, CDR1 is SGHTA and CDR2 is FQGNSA. V gave up 5 bases and J gave up 0 bases, with 5 bases separating them. The CDR3 region has the DNA TGTGCCAGCAGCCCGTTCTCCTACGAGCAGTACTTC. Protein: CASSPFSYEQYF.

In DNA form, the CDR3 reads TGTGCCAGCAGCTTAGTGGCGGGAGTGAGCACCGGGGAGCTGTTTTTT. This encodes CASSLVAGVSTGELFF. The J gene is TRBJ2-2, the V gene TRBV7-2; TRBD2 matches 7 bases. Trimming removed 1 base from V and 4 bases from J; junction bases left unmatched: 6. From germline, CDR1 is SGHTA and CDR2 FQGNSA. The CDR3 is 16 residues long.

The gene calls are TRBV19 and TRBJ2-1; 8 nucleotides align to TRBD2. The V gene's germline CDR1 is LNHDA and CDR2 SQIVND (reference sequence). V was pared by 3 bases and J by 7 bases, with 14 bases of the junction left unmatched. This CDR3 region has 17 residues. CDR3 nucleotide sequence: TGTGCCAGTAGTATGCCAGGAAAGCGGGAGAGGTGGAATGAGCAGTTCTTC. Residues: CASSMPGKRERWNEQFF.

The chain is built from TRBV27 and TRBJ2-2; 9 nucleotides line up with TRBD2. Germline CDR1 reads MNHEY; CDR2 reads SMNVEV (reference sequence). V lost 3 bases and J lost 0; bases outside the gene matches: 2. CDR3 length: 16 amino acids. Here the CDR3 reads CASSLRTSANTGELFF. CDR3 coding DNA: TGTGCCAGCAGTTTGCGGACTAGCGCGAACACCGGGGAGCTGTTTTTT.

This clone was counted a single time. This chain uses TRBV10-3 with TRBJ2-1, with D possibly matching TRBD2 (5 bases). Per germline, CDR1 ENHRY and CDR2 SYGVKD. V was pared by 4 bases and J by 7 bases, with 17 bases between. The CDR3 has 15 residues. CDR3 sequence (DNA): TGTGCCATCAGTGGGACTGGTACAGTCCCGAATGAGCAGTTCTTC. Amino acid sequence: CAISGTGTVPNEQFF.

This chain joins TRBV6-5 and TRBJ2-7; possible D gene TRBD2, 7 bases. This CDR3 region has 14 residues. CDR1 is MNHEY and CDR2 is SVGAGI in the germline V gene. Trimming removed 9 bases at V and 4 bases at J, with 19 bases between. CDR3 DNA sequence: TGTGCCAGTGGACCGGGGGGCGTGTTTTACGAGCAGTACTTC. It is translated as CASGPGGVFYEQYF.

The chain couples TRBV24-1 to TRBJ2-1; possibly TRBD2 for D (6 bases). CDR3 length: 16 residues. The germline gives CDR1 KGHDR, CDR2 SFDVKD. Trimming took off 0 bases at V and 2 bases at J, with 10 bases between the two ends. CDR3 protein: CATSDLRAGTYNEQFF. The CDR3 nucleotides are TGTGCCACCAGTGATTTGCGGGCGGGAACCTACAATGAGCAGTTCTTC.

The CDR3 DNA reads TGTGCCTCAGATCAAAGCTCCTACAATGAGCAGTTCTTC. Protein product: CASDQSSYNEQFF. The rearrangement links TRBV30 to TRBJ2-1; D is unclear. V lost 7 bases, J lost 0 bases, and 10 bases lay in between. Per germline, CDR1 GTSNPN and CDR2 SVGIG (reference sequence). The CDR3 runs 13 residues.

The chain links TRBV7-9 to TRBJ2-1; D is unclear. The V end lost 4 bases, the J end lost 0 bases, and 7 bases lay between the germline ends. CDR3 length equals 14 residues. CDR1 SEHNR and CDR2 FQNEAQ come from the germline V gene (reference sequence). This CDR3 reads CASSWRSSYNEQFF. In DNA form, the CDR3 reads TGTGCCAGCAGCTGGAGATCCTCCTACAATGAGCAGTTCTTC.

This clone was seen just once. The chain employs TRBV9 and TRBJ2-3; D is possibly TRBD1 (5 bases). This CDR3 has 15 residues. The germline V gene has CDR1 SGDLS and CDR2 YYNGEE. V lost 0 bases and J 4 bases, leaving 12 bases between the germline ends. Written as DNA, the CDR3 is TGTGCCAGCAGCGTAGGCAGGGTAGTCCCAGATACGCAGTATTTT. Protein sequence: CASSVGRVVPDTQYF. The full variable domain, with the rest looked up from reference TRBV9 and TRBJ2-3, is DSGVTQTPKHLITATGQRVTLRCSPRSGDLSVYWYQQSLDQGLQFLIQYYNGEERAKGNILERFSAQQFPDLHSELNLSSLELGDSALYFCASSVGRVVPDTQYFGPGTRLTVL.

The chain combines TRBV27 with TRBJ1-1, with 9 bases lining up with TRBD1. CDR1 MNHEY and CDR2 SMNVEV come from the germline V gene (reference sequence). V trimming: 2 bases; J trimming: 3 bases; junction bases outside the gene matches: 7. The CDR3 runs 16 residues. Here the CDR3 reads CASSLLGTGLHTEAFF. The CDR3 nucleotides are TGTGCCAGCAGTTTACTTGGGACAGGGTTACACACTGAAGCTTTCTTT.